This TCR beta chain is drawn from a study of response to subunit inactivated influenza vaccine. TCRdb itself ran the RT-PCR reads through MiXCR, one entry per CDR3 protein. Altogether about 650,000 distinct CDR3 sequences are present, 15% to 18% being singletons, with the ten largest covering more than 9%. V lost 1 base to trimming and J lost 7 bases, with 5 bases between them. This CDR3 region has 12 residues. The germline gives CDR1 SGHAT, CDR2 FQDESV (reference sequence). Study conclusions and caveats: Few additional T cells are recruited per seasonal influenza vaccination, authors suggested.

Only a few counts were recorded for this clonotype. Its antigen remains unidentified. The sequencing used PBMCs from blood, collected roughly 13 days after vaccination. The chain recombines TRBV11-1 with TRBJ2-1; no clear D gene. The TCR sequence derives from a man between 45 and 60 years old who received an inactivated influenza vaccine. CDR3 loop: CASSLVWNEQFF. Here the CDR3 DNA reads TGTGCCAGCAGCTTAGTCTGGAATGAGCAGTTCTTC.